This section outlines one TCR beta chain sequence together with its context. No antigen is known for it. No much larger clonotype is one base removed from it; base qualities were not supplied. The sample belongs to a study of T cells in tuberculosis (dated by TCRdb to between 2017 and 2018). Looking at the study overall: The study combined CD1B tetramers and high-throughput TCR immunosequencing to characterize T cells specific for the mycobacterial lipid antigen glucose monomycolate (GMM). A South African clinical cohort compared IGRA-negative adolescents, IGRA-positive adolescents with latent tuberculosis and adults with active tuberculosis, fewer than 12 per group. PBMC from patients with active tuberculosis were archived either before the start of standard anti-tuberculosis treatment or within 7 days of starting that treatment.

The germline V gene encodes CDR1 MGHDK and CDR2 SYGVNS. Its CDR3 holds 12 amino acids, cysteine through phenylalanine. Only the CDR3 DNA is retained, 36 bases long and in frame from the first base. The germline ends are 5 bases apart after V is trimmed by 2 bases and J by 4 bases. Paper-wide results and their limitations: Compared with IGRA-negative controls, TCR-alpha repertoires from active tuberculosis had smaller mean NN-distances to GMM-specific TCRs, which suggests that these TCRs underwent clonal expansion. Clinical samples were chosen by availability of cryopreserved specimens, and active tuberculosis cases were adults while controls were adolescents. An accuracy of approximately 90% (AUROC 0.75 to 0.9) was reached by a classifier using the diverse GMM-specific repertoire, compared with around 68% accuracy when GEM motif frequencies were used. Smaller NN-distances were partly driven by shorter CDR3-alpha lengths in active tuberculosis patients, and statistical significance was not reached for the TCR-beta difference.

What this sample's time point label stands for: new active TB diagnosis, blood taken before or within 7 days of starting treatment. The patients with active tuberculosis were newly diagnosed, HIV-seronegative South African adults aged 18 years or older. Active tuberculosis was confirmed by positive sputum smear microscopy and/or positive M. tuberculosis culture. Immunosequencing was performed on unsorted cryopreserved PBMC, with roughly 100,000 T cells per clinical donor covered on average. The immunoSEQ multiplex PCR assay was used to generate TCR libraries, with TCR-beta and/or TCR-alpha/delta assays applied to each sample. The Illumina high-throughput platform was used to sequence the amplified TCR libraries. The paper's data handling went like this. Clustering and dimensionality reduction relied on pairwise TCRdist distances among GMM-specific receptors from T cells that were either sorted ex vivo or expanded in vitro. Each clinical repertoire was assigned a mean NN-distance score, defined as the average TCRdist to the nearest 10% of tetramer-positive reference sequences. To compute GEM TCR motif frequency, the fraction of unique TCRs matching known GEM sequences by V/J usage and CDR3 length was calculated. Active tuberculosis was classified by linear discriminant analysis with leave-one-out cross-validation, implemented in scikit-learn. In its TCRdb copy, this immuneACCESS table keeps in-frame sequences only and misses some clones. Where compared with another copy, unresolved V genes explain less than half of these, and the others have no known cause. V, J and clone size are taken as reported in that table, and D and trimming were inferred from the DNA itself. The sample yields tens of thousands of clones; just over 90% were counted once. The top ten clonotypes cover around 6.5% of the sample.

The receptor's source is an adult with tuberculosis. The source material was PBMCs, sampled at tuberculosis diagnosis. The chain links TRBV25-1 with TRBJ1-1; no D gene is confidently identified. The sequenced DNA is TGTGCCAGCAGTGAAGAGAGCACTGAAGCTTTCTTT. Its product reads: CASSEESTEAFF.